This passage covers 29 T cell receptor beta chains from one sample sequenced in a study of blood T cell repertoires in COVID-19. Clones were sequenced by immunoSEQ multiplex PCR, and TCRdb holds only the in-frame ones, with some missing. The sample has roughly 78,000 clones, around 80% seen once. Material: peripheral blood. These TCRs come from a man aged 45-60 years with COVID-19, enrolled during active disease.

The genes are TRBV2 and TRBJ2-5, with D possibly being TRBD1 (5 bases). This CDR3 contains 16 residues. V lost 5 bases to trimming and J lost 4 bases, with 20 bases between them. Germline CDR1 SNHLY, CDR2 FYNNEI. In DNA, the CDR3 is TGTGCCAGCAGTACAACCCAAGGTCTAGGGGCAGAGACCCAGTACTTC. Translation gives CASSTTQGLGAETQYF.

This clone was counted ten times or more. The chain carries TRBV7-2 and TRBJ2-2; 8 nucleotides line up with TRBD2. CDR1 and CDR2 from the germline V gene are SGHTA and FQGNSA. Losses at the gene ends were 7 bases for V and 5 bases for J; bases not matched to a gene: 9. The CDR3 is made up of 15 amino acids. The CDR3 sequence is CASTIRVAGTGELFF. The CDR3 DNA reads TGTGCCAGCACTATACGAGTAGCGGGAACCGGGGAGCTGTTTTTT.

The chain carries TRBV19 and TRBJ2-4; TRBD2 agrees at 12 bases. The CDR3 contains 16 residues. Germline-derived CDR1 and CDR2 are LNHDA and SQIVND (reference sequence). Trimming at V came to 5 bases and at J to 6 bases, leaving 8 bases not matched to a gene. CDR3 nucleotides: TGTGCCAGTAGTTTGAGACAGGGACTAGCGGGAAACATTCAGTACTTC. Its protein is CASSLRQGLAGNIQYF.

This chain uses TRBV6-5 with TRBJ2-3; 7 bases are a match to TRBD1. The CDR3 sequence is 14 residues long. V shed 4 bases, J shed 4 bases, and the junction held 5 bases outside the gene matches. Germline lookup yields CDR1 MNHEY and CDR2 SVGAGI. CDR3 sequence: CASSSTGSSDTQYF. In DNA, the CDR3 is TGTGCCAGCAGTTCGACAGGGAGTTCAGATACGCAGTATTTT.

This chain joins TRBV4-2 and TRBJ1-1; D not certain. The ends were cut back, 1 base at V and 6 bases at J, with 15 bases in the middle. CDR1 is LGHNA and CDR2 is YNFKEQ in the germline V gene. The CDR3 is made up of 15 amino acids. In DNA, the CDR3 is TGTGCCAGCAGCCAAGGCGAGGGTGAGGCGGCTGAAGCTTTCTTT. Its protein product is CASSQGEGEAAEAFF.

The chain is built from TRBV19 and TRBJ2-3; possible D gene TRBD1, 6 bases. This CDR3 contains 15 residues. V gave up 3 bases and J gave up 2 bases, with 12 bases separating them. CDR1 is LNHDA, CDR2 SQIVND, per germline (reference sequence). This CDR3 reads CASSIGQITTDTQYF. In DNA form, the CDR3 reads TGTGCCAGTAGTATCGGACAGATTACCACAGATACGCAGTATTTT.

The chain uses TRBV2 and TRBJ2-1, with 7 nucleotides matching TRBD1. Looked up from germline, CDR1 is SNHLY and CDR2 is FYNNEI. The CDR3 consists of 13 residues. Trimming removed 7 bases from V and 7 bases from J; junction bases left unmatched: 7. The CDR3 loop is CASNRDSNNEQFF. Written as DNA, the CDR3 is TGTGCCAGCAACCGGGACAGTAATAATGAGCAGTTCTTC.

The rearrangement links TRBV5-1 to TRBJ2-1; 11 bases align to TRBD2. CDR3 length: 15 residues. Germline V gene lookup returns CDR1 SGHRS and CDR2 YFSETQ. The J segment lost 5 bases and the V segment lost 4 bases, leaving 5 bases of the junction unmatched. The CDR3 DNA reads TGCGCCAGCAGCCCCGGACTAGCGGGTGACAATGAGCAGTTCTTC. Its protein is CASSPGLAGDNEQFF.

The J gene is TRBJ2-3, the V gene TRBV11-3; 14 bases map to TRBD2. Germline CDR1 is SGHNT and CDR2 is YENEEA. J was trimmed by 5 bases and V by 5 bases; bases with no gene match: 6. The CDR3 consists of 16 residues. CDR3 loop: CASSPTSGRAGDTQYF. CDR3 DNA sequence: TGTGCCAGCAGCCCGACTAGCGGGAGGGCCGGAGATACGCAGTATTTT. The full variable domain, in which reference TRBV11-3 and TRBJ2-3 provide the parts outside the CDR3, is EAGVVQSPRYKIIEKKQPVAFWCNPISGHNTLYWYLQNLGQGPELLIRYENEEAVDDSQLPKDRFSAERLKGVDSTLKIQPAELGDSAVYLCASSPTSGRAGDTQYFGPGTRLTVL.

The gene calls are TRBV20-1 and TRBJ1-1, with unresolved D. This CDR3 has 14 amino acids. Trimming took off 3 bases at V and 0 bases at J, with 11 bases between the two ends. Germline V gene data show CDR1 as DFQATT and CDR2 as SNEGSKA (reference sequence). This CDR3 reads CSASLPGLNTEAFF. CDR3 sequence (DNA): TGCAGTGCTAGTCTCCCCGGTTTGAACACTGAAGCTTTCTTT.

V is TRBV3-1 (or the pseudogene TRBV3-2) and J is TRBJ2-5, with a weak D call TRBD2 (6 bases). Germline V gives CDR1 LGHDT, CDR2 YNNKEL (reference sequence). The V and J ends lost 7 bases and 7 bases respectively, with 10 bases between them. The CDR3 has 11 residues. The DNA of the CDR3 is TGTGCCAGCACGCCCGGGGGGACCCAGTACTTC. This codes for CASTPGGTQYF.

J is TRBJ2-7 and V is TRBV2, with TRBD1 matching over 10 bases. The CDR3 is 13 amino acids. Germline lookup yields CDR1 SNHLY and CDR2 FYNNEI. With V trimmed by 6 bases and J by 4 bases, 3 bases remained unmatched. This CDR3 is CASRGQGRYEQYF. The CDR3 DNA reads as TGTGCCAGCAGGGGACAGGGGAGGTACGAGCAGTACTTC. Drawing the rest from reference TRBV2 and TRBJ2-7, the complete variable domain is EPEVTQTPSHQVTQMGQEVILRCVPISNHLYFYWYRQILGQKVEFLVSFYNNEISEKSEIFDDQFSVERPDGSNFTLKIRSTKLEDSAMYFCASRGQGRYEQYFGPGTRLTVT.

The chain has TRBV12-3 or TRBV12-4 and TRBJ1-2; 9 bases agree with TRBD1. V trimming: 5 bases; J trimming: 8 bases; junction bases outside the gene matches: 6. The CDR3 has 13 amino acids. The CDR3 DNA follows: TGTGCCAGCAGTCAACAGGGGGCGAGAGGCTACACCTTC. Translating gives CASSQQGARGYTF.

This sequence joins TRBV6-5 and TRBJ1-5; no definite D call. V lost 2 bases to trimming and J lost 2 bases, with 10 bases between them. Germline-derived CDR1 and CDR2 are MNHEY and SVGAGI. CDR3 length: 15 residues. The CDR3 sequence: CASSYQRGGNQPQHF. For the CDR3, the DNA is TGTGCCAGCAGTTACCAACGGGGTGGCAATCAGCCCCAGCATTTT.

This clone came up many times. The chain couples TRBV24-1 to TRBJ2-1, with TRBD1 matching 9 bases. The ends lost 4 bases at V and 2 bases at J; junction bases unmatched: 5. CDR1 and CDR2 (germline): KGHDR, SFDVKD. The CDR3 loop spans 16 amino acids. The CDR3, as DNA: TGTGCCACCAGTGAGCCGGGACAGGGTACCTACAATGAGCAGTTCTTC. Its translation: CATSEPGQGTYNEQFF.

This clone was detected only once. The chain uses TRBV6-1 and TRBJ2-2; the D is unclear. CDR3 size: 13 residues. With 2 bases removed from V and 7 bases from J, the gap between germline ends came to 8 bases. Germline V gives CDR1 MNHNS, CDR2 SASEGT. This chain's CDR3 is CASSESENGELFF. The CDR3 nucleotides are TGTGCCAGCAGTGAAAGCGAGAACGGGGAGCTGTTTTTT.

This chain joins TRBV23-1 and TRBJ2-7; a possible D gene is TRBD2 (5 bases). TRBV23-1 is filed as an ORF, its function uncertain. The CDR3 runs to 15 residues. V was cut by 5 bases and J by 7 bases, with 21 bases left in between. CDR3 in amino acids: CASSFKEARRREQYF. In nucleotides, the CDR3 is TGCGCCAGCAGTTTCAAGGAGGCCAGGAGGAGGGAGCAGTACTTC.

This sequence joins TRBV7-8 and TRBJ2-7; D perhaps matches TRBD2 (6 bases). V was clipped by 4 bases and J by 4 bases, with 11 bases between them. CDR3 length: 13 residues. The germline V gene has CDR1 SGHVS and CDR2 FQNEAQ. CDR3 in amino acids: CASSSGAAYEQYF. Written as DNA, the CDR3 is TGTGCCAGCAGCTCGGGAGCGGCATACGAGCAGTACTTC.

The chain is built from TRBV7-2 and TRBJ1-4; 7 nucleotides line up with TRBD1. This CDR3 spans 15 amino acids. CDR1 is SGHTA and CDR2 is FQGNSA in the germline V gene. J was trimmed by 7 bases and V by 2 bases; bases with no gene match: 7. The CDR3 loop is CASSLPLGQSEKLFF. Written as DNA, the CDR3 is TGTGCCAGCAGCTTACCGCTGGGACAGAGTGAAAAACTGTTTTTT. Based on the CDR3 plus reference TRBV7-2 and TRBJ1-4, the full variable domain is GAGVSQSPSNKVTEKGKDVELRCDPISGHTALYWYRQSLGQGLEFLIYFQGNSAPDKSGLPSDRFSAERTGGSVSTLTIQRTQQEDSAVYLCASSLPLGQSEKLFFGSGTQLSVL.

This rearrangement joins TRBV18 to TRBJ1-3; 7 nucleotides agree with TRBD1. CDR3 length equals 15 residues. The V segment lost 6 bases and the J segment 0 bases; nucleotides outside the gene matches: 5. CDR1 and CDR2 from the germline V gene are KGHSH and LQKENI. The CDR3 sequence is CASSRQGNSGNTIYF. In DNA, the CDR3 is TGTGCCAGCTCTCGACAGGGAAACTCTGGAAACACCATATATTTT. The variable domain in full, with the rest retrieved from reference TRBV18 and TRBJ1-3, is NAGVMQNPRHLVRRRGQEARLRCSPMKGHSHVYWYRQLPEEGLKFMVYLQKENIIDESGMPKERFSAEFPKEGPSILRIQQVVRGDSAAYFCASSRQGNSGNTIYFGEGSWLTVV.

This chain joins TRBV7-9 and TRBJ2-1, with 13 bases identical to TRBD2. The V gene's germline CDR1 is SEHNR and CDR2 FQNEAQ (reference sequence). This CDR3 comprises 15 residues. The ends lost 6 bases at V and 9 bases at J; junction bases unmatched: 8. The CDR3, as DNA: TGTGCCAGCAGACTAGGGACTAGCGGGAAAGGTGAGCAGTTCTTC. It is translated as CASRLGTSGKGEQFF.

This clone was seen a single time. The V call is TRBV3-1 (or the pseudogene TRBV3-2), the J call TRBJ2-5; TRBD2 agrees at 8 bases. The CDR3 runs 13 residues. CDR1 and CDR2 (germline): LGHDT, YNNKEL (reference sequence). After removal of 4 bases from V and 7 bases from J, the junction contained 5 bases not matched to a gene. The CDR3 loop is CASSPGLAGTQYF. CDR3 nucleotides: TGTGCCAGCAGCCCAGGACTAGCCGGGACCCAGTACTTC.

The chain employs TRBV6-1 and TRBJ2-5; TRBD1 matches 7 bases. Trimming took 0 bases from V and 7 from J; bases not matched to a gene: 14. Germline V gene data show CDR1 as MNHNS and CDR2 as SASEGT. This CDR3 has 17 residues. CDR3 loop: CASSEASLGQAAGTQYF. The CDR3, as DNA: TGTGCCAGCAGTGAAGCAAGTCTCGGACAGGCTGCGGGGACCCAGTACTTC.

This rearrangement joins TRBV7-9 to TRBJ1-1; D gene uncertain. Trimming took 5 bases from V and 0 from J, leaving 16 bases between them. Germline V gives CDR1 SEHNR, CDR2 FQNEAQ (reference sequence). This CDR3 has 16 residues. CDR3 residues: CASSHLPLPMNTEAFF. The CDR3 coding sequence is TGTGCCAGCAGCCATCTCCCACTTCCAATGAACACTGAAGCTTTCTTT.

The V and J genes are TRBV7-2 and TRBJ1-6; D remains ambiguous. The CDR3 covers 16 residues. Deletions cut 2 bases from V and 13 bases from J, with 21 bases between. Germline CDR1 and CDR2: SGHTA and FQGNSA. The CDR3 here is CASSLMRQTGNLPLHF. The CDR3 DNA reads as TGTGCCAGCAGCTTAATGAGGCAGACCGGAAATTTGCCCCTCCACTTT.

The genes are TRBV18 and TRBJ2-2; a weak D match, TRBD2 (5 bases). CDR3 length: 15 residues. The germline CDR1 and CDR2 sequences are KGHSH and LQKENI. Trimming stripped 6 bases from V and 5 bases from J, with 16 bases between. CDR3 bases: TGTGCCAGCTCCTCCGCGAGGGCTGGAACCGGGGAGCTGTTTTTT. It encodes CASSSARAGTGELFF.

The count of this clone is one. DNA for the CDR3: TGTGCCAGCAGTGAGACGGGGGGCTGGACAGATACGCAGTATTTT. Its protein product is CASSETGGWTDTQYF. The J gene is TRBJ2-3, the V gene TRBV2; tentative D call: TRBD2 (7 bases). Trimming left V 3 bases short and J 3 bases short, with 13 bases between. Germline-derived CDR1 and CDR2 are SNHLY and FYNNEI. The CDR3 sequence is 15 residues long.

V usage is TRBV6-6 and J usage is TRBJ2-1, with 8 bases lining up with TRBD2. Germline CDR1 is MNHNY and CDR2 is SVGAGI (reference sequence). Trimming took 6 bases from V and 9 from J; bases not matched to a gene: 7. This CDR3 is 13 amino acids long. Here the CDR3 DNA reads TGTGCCAGCAGCCGGGGGGGTGGAGGTGAGCAGTTCTTC. Translated: CASSRGGGGEQFF.

This chain links TRBV9 with TRBJ2-7, with unresolved D. Germline-derived CDR1 and CDR2 are SGDLS and YYNGEE. The V and J ends lost 0 bases and 6 bases respectively, with 16 bases between them. CDR3 length: 15 residues. The CDR3 bases are TGTGCCAGCAGCGTAGGGTCCAACCGGGTTGTCGAGCAGTACTTC. Translated: CASSVGSNRVVEQYF.